What follows is one TCR beta chain and its context. Its antigen is currently unknown. The sample originates from a study of OX40 agonist ivuxolimab in advanced cancers. The wider study: Dose-escalation subjects each had hepatocellular carcinoma, melanoma, renal cell or head and neck cancer. From roughly 20 to 85 years was the age range, with a mean of around 60 years, and about 78% were male. Partial response was recorded in three patients: one hepatocellular carcinoma and two cutaneous melanoma cases.

Some clones are missing from TCRdb's copy, which holds only in-frame ones; the method was immunoSEQ multiplex PCR. The table records about 68,000 clones, approximately 91% of them present only once. V gave up 3 bases and J gave up 8 bases; unmatched junction bases: 8. Germline lookup yields CDR1 SQVTM and CDR2 ANQGSEA. The CDR3 is 15 residues long. Study-level findings and limits: At 0.1 to 3.0 mg/kg, CD4+ and CD8+ blood T cells expanded clonally by week 6.

The source material was CD4+ or CD8+ T cells sorted from blood, sampled in a trial of the OX40 agonist ivuxolimab. The clonotype originates from an adult with an advanced solid tumor such as melanoma, head and neck, liver or kidney cancer. V gene TRBV29-1 combines with J gene TRBJ2-1, with 12 bases lining up with TRBD2. CDR3 sequence (DNA): TGCAGCGTTGACTTACTAGCGGGAGGAGTGGATGAGCAGTTCTTC. It encodes CSVDLLAGGVDEQFF.